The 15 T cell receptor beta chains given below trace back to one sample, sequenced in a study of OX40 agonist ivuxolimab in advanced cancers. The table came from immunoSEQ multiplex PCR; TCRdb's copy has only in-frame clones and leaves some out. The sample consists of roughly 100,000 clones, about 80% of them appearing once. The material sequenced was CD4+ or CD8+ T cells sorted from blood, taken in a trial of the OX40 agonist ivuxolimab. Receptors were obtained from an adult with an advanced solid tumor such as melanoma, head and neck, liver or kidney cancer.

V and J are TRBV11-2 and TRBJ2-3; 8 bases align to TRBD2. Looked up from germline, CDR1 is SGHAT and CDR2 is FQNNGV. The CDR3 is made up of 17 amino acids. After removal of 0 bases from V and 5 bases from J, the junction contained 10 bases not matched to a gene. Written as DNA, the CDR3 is TGTGCCAGCAGCTTAGATCCTGTCGGGGGGGCGGGAGATACGCAGTATTTT. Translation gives CASSLDPVGGAGDTQYF.

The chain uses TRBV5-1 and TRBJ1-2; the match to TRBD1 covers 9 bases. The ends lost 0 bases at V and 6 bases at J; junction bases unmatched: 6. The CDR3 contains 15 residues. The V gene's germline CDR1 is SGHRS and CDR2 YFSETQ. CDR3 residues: CASSLALGTGNGYTF. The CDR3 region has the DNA TGCGCCAGCAGCTTGGCCTTAGGGACAGGGAATGGCTACACCTTC.

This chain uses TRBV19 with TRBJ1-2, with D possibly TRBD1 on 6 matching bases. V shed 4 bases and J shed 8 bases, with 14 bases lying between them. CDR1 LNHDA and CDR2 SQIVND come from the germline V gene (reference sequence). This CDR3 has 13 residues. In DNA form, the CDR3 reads TGTGCCAGTAGTAAGGAGGGGGGCTCAGGCTACACCTTC. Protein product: CASSKEGGSGYTF. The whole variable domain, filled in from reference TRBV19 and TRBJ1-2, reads DGGITQSPKYLFRKEGQNVTLSCEQNLNHDAMYWYRQDPGQGLRLIYYSQIVNDFQKGDIAEGYSVSREKKESFPLTVTSAQKNPTAFYLCASSKEGGSGYTFGSGTRLTVV.

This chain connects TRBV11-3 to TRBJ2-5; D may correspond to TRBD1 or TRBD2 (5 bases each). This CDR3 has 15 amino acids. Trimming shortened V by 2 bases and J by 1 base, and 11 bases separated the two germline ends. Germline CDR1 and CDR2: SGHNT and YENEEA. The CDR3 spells CASSLRDESQETQYF. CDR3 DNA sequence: TGTGCCAGCAGCTTAAGGGACGAGTCCCAAGAGACCCAGTACTTC.

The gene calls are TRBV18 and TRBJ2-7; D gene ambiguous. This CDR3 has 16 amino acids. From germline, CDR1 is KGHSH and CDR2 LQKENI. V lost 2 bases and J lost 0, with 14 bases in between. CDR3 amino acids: CASSPFGQVSSYEQYF. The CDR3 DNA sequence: TGTGCCAGCTCACCATTTGGTCAGGTCAGCTCCTACGAGCAGTACTTC.

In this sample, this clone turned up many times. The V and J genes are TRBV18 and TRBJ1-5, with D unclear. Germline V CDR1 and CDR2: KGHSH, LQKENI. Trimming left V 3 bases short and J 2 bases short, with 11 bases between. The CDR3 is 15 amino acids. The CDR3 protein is CASSPPFSGNQPQHF. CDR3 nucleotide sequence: TGTGCCAGCTCACCGCCGTTTAGTGGCAATCAGCCCCAGCATTTT.

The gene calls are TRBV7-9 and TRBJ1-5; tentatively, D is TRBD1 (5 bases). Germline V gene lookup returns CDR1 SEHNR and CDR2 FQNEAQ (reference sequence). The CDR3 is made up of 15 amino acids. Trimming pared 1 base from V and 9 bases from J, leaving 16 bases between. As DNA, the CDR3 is TGTGCCAGCAGCTTAGAAGTAGGGGTGGGAGGGCCCCAGCATTTT. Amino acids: CASSLEVGVGGPQHF.

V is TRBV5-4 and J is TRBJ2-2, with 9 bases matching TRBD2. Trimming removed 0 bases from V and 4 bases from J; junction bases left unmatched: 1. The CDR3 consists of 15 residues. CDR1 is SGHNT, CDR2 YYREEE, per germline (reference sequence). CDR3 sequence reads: CASSLGLAVTGELFF. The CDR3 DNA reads TGTGCCAGCAGCTTGGGACTAGCGGTCACCGGGGAGCTGTTTTTT.

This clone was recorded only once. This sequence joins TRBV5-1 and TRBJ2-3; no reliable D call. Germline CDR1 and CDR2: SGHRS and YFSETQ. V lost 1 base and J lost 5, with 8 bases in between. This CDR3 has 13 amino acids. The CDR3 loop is CASSLLRVDTQYF. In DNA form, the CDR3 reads TGCGCCAGCAGCTTGCTTAGGGTAGATACGCAGTATTTT.

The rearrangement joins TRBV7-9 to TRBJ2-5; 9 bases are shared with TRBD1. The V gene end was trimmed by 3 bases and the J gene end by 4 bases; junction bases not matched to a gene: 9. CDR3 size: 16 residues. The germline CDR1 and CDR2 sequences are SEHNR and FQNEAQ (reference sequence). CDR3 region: CASSFHRTGDGETQYF. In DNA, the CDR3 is TGTGCCAGCAGCTTCCATCGGACAGGGGATGGAGAGACCCAGTACTTC.

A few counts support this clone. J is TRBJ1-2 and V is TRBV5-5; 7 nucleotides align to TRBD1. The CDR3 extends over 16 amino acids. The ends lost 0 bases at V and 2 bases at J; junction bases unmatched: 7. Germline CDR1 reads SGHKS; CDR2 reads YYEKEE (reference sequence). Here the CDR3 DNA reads TGTGCCAGCAGCTTGGCGGTGGAAGGGGGCAACTATGGCTACACCTTC. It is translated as CASSLAVEGGNYGYTF. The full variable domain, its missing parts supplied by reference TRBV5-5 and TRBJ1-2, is DAGVTQSPTHLIKTRGQQVTLRCSPISGHKSVSWYQQVLGQGPQFIFQYYEKEERGRGNFPDRFSARQFPNYSSELNVNALLLGDSALYLCASSLAVEGGNYGYTFGSGTRLTVV.

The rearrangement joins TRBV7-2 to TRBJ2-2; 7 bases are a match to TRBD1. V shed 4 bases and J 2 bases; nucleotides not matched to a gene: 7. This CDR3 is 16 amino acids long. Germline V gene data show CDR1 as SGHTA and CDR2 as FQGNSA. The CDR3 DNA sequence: TGTGCCAGCAGCTCTCCCGGGACAGCTAACACCGGGGAGCTGTTTTTT. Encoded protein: CASSSPGTANTGELFF. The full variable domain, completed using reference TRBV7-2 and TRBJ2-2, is GAGVSQSPSNKVTEKGKDVELRCDPISGHTALYWYRQSLGQGLEFLIYFQGNSAPDKSGLPSDRFSAERTGGSVSTLTIQRTQQEDSAVYLCASSSPGTANTGELFFGEGSRLTVL.

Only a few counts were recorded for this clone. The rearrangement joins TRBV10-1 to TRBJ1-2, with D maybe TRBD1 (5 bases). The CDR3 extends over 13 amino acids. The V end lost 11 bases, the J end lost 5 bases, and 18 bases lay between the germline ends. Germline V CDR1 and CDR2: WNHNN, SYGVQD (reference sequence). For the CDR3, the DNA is TGCGCCCAGGCTTCAGGGAAGGGGTATGGCTACACCTTC. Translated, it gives CAQASGKGYGYTF.

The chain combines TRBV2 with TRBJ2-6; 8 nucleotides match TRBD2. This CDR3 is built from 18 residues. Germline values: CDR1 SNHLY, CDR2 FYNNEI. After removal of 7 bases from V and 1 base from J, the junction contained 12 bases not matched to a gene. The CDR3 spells CASTRPGLGNSGANVLTF. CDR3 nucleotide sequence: TGTGCCAGCACCCGCCCGGGACTAGGTAATTCTGGGGCCAACGTCCTGACTTTC.

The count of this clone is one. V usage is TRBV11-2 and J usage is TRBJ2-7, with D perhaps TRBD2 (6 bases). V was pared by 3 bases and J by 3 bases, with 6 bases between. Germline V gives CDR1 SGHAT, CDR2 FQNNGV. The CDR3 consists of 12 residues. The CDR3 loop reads CASSFGGYEQYF. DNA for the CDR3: TGTGCCAGCAGCTTCGGGGGCTACGAGCAGTACTTC.